Below, 15 T cell receptor beta chains from the same sample are listed, as sequenced in a study of shared clonotypes between healthy human individuals. Sequencing was performed with immunoSEQ multiplex PCR; in TCRdb, only in-frame clones are kept and a portion is missing. Of 2 million to 2.5 million clones in the sample, about 95% were seen once. Sequencing was performed on naive CD4+ T cells sorted from blood. Subset indicated: CD45RA+ positively selected. Source of these receptors: a man younger than 35 in good health.

The rearrangement joins TRBV6-5 to TRBJ1-2, with D possibly TRBD1 on 5 matching bases. The V end was cut by 8 bases, the J end by 5 bases, with 12 bases between. There are 12 residues in the CDR3. The germline gives CDR1 MNHEY, CDR2 SVGAGI. The chain's CDR3 is CASVRAGYGYTF. Written as DNA, the CDR3 is TGTGCCAGCGTCAGGGCTGGGTATGGCTACACCTTC.

The V and J genes are TRBV5-6 and TRBJ2-3; 7 bases are shared with TRBD1. The J segment lost 2 bases and the V segment lost 0 bases, leaving 6 bases of the junction unmatched. This CDR3 comprises 16 residues. Per germline, CDR1 SGHDT and CDR2 YYEEEE. The CDR3 DNA is TGTGCCAGCAGCTTGGTGGACAGGAGATCCACAGATACGCAGTATTTT. This encodes CASSLVDRRSTDTQYF. Supplemented by reference TRBV5-6 and TRBJ2-3, the full variable domain reads DAGVTQSPTHLIKTRGQQVTLRCSPKSGHDTVSWYQQALGQGPQFIFQYYEEEERQRGNFPDRFSGHQFPNYSSELNVNALLLGDSALYLCASSLVDRRSTDTQYFGPGTRLTVL.

This chain connects TRBV28 to TRBJ1-4; a weak D match, TRBD1 (5 bases). The CDR3 spans 16 residues. Deletions cut 6 bases from V and 8 bases from J, with 22 bases between. Per the germline V gene, CDR1 is MDHEN and CDR2 is SYDVKM. The CDR3 spells CASRGWGRGGEEKLFF. The CDR3 DNA reads as TGTGCCAGCAGGGGTTGGGGACGGGGAGGCGAGGAAAAACTGTTTTTT.

V is TRBV9 and J is TRBJ2-5, with D uncertain. Looked up from germline, CDR1 is SGDLS and CDR2 is YYNGEE. Trimming left V 0 bases short and J 2 bases short, with 5 bases between. The CDR3 totals 13 residues. CDR3 bases: TGTGCCAGCAGCGTAGATGTACAAGAGACCCAGTACTTC. Translation gives CASSVDVQETQYF.

V is TRBV7-8 and J is TRBJ1-2, with D perhaps TRBD1 (5 bases). The CDR3 contains 15 residues. CDR1 is SGHVS, CDR2 FQNEAQ, per germline. V dropped 4 bases and J dropped 5 bases, with 17 bases sitting between them. CDR3 residues: CASSSQGTGLYGYTF. CDR3 nucleotide sequence: TGTGCCAGCAGCTCGCAGGGAACAGGCTTATATGGCTACACCTTC.

The V gene is TRBV7-9, the J gene TRBJ2-1; D unresolved. CDR1 is SEHNR and CDR2 is FQNEAQ in the germline V gene (reference sequence). The V gene lost 5 bases and the J gene lost 10 bases, with 15 bases spanning the gap. The CDR3 contains 13 residues. Here the CDR3 DNA reads TGTGCCAGCAGCCCTTTTGAAGTGGGGGAGCAGTTCTTC. Amino acid sequence: CASSPFEVGEQFF.

The J gene is TRBJ2-5, the V gene TRBV19; D call uncertain. V was trimmed by 5 bases and J by 0 bases, leaving 4 bases between them. Germline V lookup: CDR1 LNHDA, CDR2 SQIVND (reference sequence). The CDR3 sequence is 12 residues long. CDR3 residues: CASSLHQETQYF. The CDR3 DNA sequence: TGTGCCAGTAGTTTACACCAAGAGACCCAGTACTTC.

The chain joins TRBV18 to TRBJ2-3; D perhaps matches TRBD1 (6 bases). CDR1 and CDR2 from the germline V gene are KGHSH and LQKENI. The CDR3 runs to 13 residues. Deletions cut 6 bases from V and 2 bases from J, with 9 bases between. Here the CDR3 DNA reads TGTGCCAGCTCGAGGGACAACACAGATACGCAGTATTTT. It yields the protein CASSRDNTDTQYF.

The chain recombines TRBV5-1 with TRBJ2-7; unclear D gene. The CDR3 is made up of 15 amino acids. Germline values: CDR1 SGHRS, CDR2 YFSETQ. The ends were cut back, 4 bases at V and 5 bases at J, with 19 bases in the middle. The CDR3, as DNA: TGCGCCAGCAGCCCCTCGGGTGATCGTCACGACGAGCAGTACTTC. As protein: CASSPSGDRHDEQYF.

The J gene is TRBJ1-2, the V gene TRBV19; TRBD1 agrees at 8 bases. The germline CDR1 and CDR2 sequences are LNHDA and SQIVND (reference sequence). This CDR3 spans 14 amino acids. Trimming removed 5 bases from V and 7 bases from J; junction bases left unmatched: 9. The CDR3 protein is CASSGRQGMVGYTF. CDR3 sequence (DNA): TGTGCCAGTAGTGGAAGACAGGGGATGGTTGGCTACACCTTC.

V gene TRBV7-3 combines with J gene TRBJ2-2; D gene ambiguous. The germline V gene has CDR1 SGHTA and CDR2 FQGTGA. Between the trimmed V and J ends, which lost 8 bases and 5 bases, there was a span of 12 bases. The CDR3 consists of 13 residues. The CDR3 nucleotides are TGTGCCAGCTCCTTGGAGTTGACCGGGGAGCTGTTTTTT. It yields the protein CASSLELTGELFF.

The V and J genes are TRBV5-1 and TRBJ2-3, with D possibly called TRBD1 or TRBD2 (7 bases each). Germline V gene data show CDR1 as SGHRS and CDR2 as YFSETQ. The CDR3 loop spans 14 amino acids. Trimming removed 3 bases at V and 6 bases at J, with 14 bases between. CDR3 amino acids: CASSSGGAGDTQYF. CDR3 bases: TGCGCCAGCAGCTCAGGGGGGGCCGGTGATACGCAGTATTTT.

The chain employs TRBV29-1 and TRBJ1-2, with 10 bases that match TRBD1. CDR1 is SQVTM and CDR2 is ANQGSEA in the germline V gene. The V segment lost 4 bases and the J segment 3 bases; nucleotides outside the gene matches: 8. The CDR3 runs to 15 residues. The DNA of the CDR3 is TGCAGCGTTGCACTTGGGACAGGGGCCGACTATGGCTACACCTTC. Protein sequence: CSVALGTGADYGYTF. Combining the CDR3 with reference TRBV29-1 and TRBJ1-2 gives the whole variable domain SAVISQKPSRDICQRGTSLTIQCQVDSQVTMMFWYRQQPGQSLTLIATANQGSEATYESGFVIDKFPISRPNLTFSTLTVSNMSPEDSSIYLCSVALGTGADYGYTFGSGTRLTVV.

The rearrangement joins TRBV18 to TRBJ1-2; the D gene is possibly TRBD1 (5 bases). CDR3 length equals 14 residues. Looked up from germline, CDR1 is KGHSH and CDR2 is LQKENI. V lost 4 bases, J lost 3 bases, and 12 bases lay in between. Written as DNA, the CDR3 is TGTGCCAGCTCACAGGGAGTAGGGGACTATGGCTACACCTTC. It specifies CASSQGVGDYGYTF.

This chain uses TRBV4-3 with TRBJ1-4, with D perhaps matching TRBD1 (6 bases). The CDR3 sequence is 14 residues long. Trimming took off 0 bases at V and 8 bases at J, with 10 bases between the two ends. Germline CDR1 and CDR2: LGHNA and YSLEER. The CDR3: CASSQEGTKEKLFF. The CDR3 nucleotides read TGCGCCAGCAGCCAAGAGGGGACAAAAGAAAAACTGTTTTTT.